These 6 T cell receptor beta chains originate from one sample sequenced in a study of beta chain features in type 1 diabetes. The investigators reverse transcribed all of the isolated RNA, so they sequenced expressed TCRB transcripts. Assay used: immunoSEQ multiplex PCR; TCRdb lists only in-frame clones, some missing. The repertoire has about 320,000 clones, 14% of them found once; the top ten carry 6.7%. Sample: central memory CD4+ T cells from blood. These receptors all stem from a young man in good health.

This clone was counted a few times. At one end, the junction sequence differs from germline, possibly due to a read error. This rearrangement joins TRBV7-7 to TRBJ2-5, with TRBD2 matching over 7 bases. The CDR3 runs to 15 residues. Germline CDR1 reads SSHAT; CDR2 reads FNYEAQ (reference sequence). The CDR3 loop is CASTFGGVSEETQYF. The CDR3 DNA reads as TGTGCTAGCACGTTTGGGGGGGTTTCGGAAGAGACCCAGTACTTC. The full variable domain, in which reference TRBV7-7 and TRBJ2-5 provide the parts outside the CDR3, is GAGVSQSPRYKVTKRGQDVTLRCDPISSHATLYWYQQALGQGPEFLTYFNYEAQPDKSGLPSDRFSAERPEGSISTLTIQRTEQRDSAMYRCASTFGGVSEETQYFGPGTRLLVL.

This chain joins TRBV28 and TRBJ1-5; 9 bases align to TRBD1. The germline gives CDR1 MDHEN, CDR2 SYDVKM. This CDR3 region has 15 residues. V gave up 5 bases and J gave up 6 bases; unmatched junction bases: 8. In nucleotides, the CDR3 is TGTGCCAGCAGTCCGAACAGGGGGCCGGGTCAGCCCCAGCATTTT. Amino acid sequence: CASSPNRGPGQPQHF.

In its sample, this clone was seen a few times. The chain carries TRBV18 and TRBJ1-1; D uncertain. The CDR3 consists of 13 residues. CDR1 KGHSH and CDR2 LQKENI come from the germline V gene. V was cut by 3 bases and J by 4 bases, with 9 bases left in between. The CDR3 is CASSPDLSTEAFF. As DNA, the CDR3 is TGTGCCAGCTCACCGGACCTTTCCACTGAAGCTTTCTTT. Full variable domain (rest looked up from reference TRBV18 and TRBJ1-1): NAGVMQNPRHLVRRRGQEARLRCSPMKGHSHVYWYRQLPEEGLKFMVYLQKENIIDESGMPKERFSAEFPKEGPSILRIQQVVRGDSAAYFCASSPDLSTEAFFGQGTRLTVV.

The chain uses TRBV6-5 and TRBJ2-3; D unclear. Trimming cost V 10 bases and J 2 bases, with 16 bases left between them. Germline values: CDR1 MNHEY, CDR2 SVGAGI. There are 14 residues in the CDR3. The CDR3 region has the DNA TGTGCCACCACCCCCCCAGGAACCACAGATACGCAGTATTTT. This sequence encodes CATTPPGTTDTQYF.

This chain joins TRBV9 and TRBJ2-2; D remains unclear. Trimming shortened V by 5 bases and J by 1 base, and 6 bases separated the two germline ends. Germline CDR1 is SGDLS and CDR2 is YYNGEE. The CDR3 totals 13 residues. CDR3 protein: CASSSGNTGELFF. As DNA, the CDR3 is TGTGCCAGCAGTTCCGGGAACACCGGGGAGCTGTTTTTT. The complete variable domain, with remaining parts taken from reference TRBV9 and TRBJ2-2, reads DSGVTQTPKHLITATGQRVTLRCSPRSGDLSVYWYQQSLDQGLQFLIQYYNGEERAKGNILERFSAQQFPDLHSELNLSSLELGDSALYFCASSSGNTGELFFGEGSRLTVL.

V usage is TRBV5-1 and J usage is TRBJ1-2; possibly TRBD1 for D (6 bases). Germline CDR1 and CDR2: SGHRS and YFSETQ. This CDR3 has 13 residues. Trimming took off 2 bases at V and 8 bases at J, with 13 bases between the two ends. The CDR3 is CASSFPSGEGYTF. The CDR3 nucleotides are TGCGCCAGCAGCTTTCCGTCAGGGGAAGGCTACACCTTC.